The T cell receptor (beta chain) described here comes from a study of shared T cell receptors in the human thymus. This clone was observed a few times. Assay: immunoSEQ multiplex PCR; the TCRdb copy retains only in-frame clones and omits some. The sample lists fewer than 700,000 clones, approximately 88% occurring once. From germline, CDR1 is SGHTS and CDR2 YDEGEE. V shed 1 base, J shed 3 bases, and the junction held 5 bases outside the gene matches. The CDR3 totals 15 residues. The data were also submitted as part of a second study, on human thymus T cells. That study reports: Donors consisted of healthy Finnish infants (having corrective surgery for congenital heart defects). Apparent skewing of V and J gene usage characterized both thymic and blood repertoires. Related reports documented highly overlapping thymic repertoires among unrelated individuals.

The specimen sequenced was thymocytes. The TCR sequence derives from a boy younger than two with a congenital heart defect. This chain connects TRBV5-8 to TRBJ2-3; 7 bases fit TRBD2. The CDR3 bases are TGTGCCAGCAGCTTGTTGTGCGGGAGTACAGATACGCAGTATTTT. Translated, it gives CASSLLCGSTDTQYF.